This T cell receptor (beta chain) was recovered during a study of T-cell memory formation after mild COVID-19. Researchers used 5'RACE with constant-segment primers to make TCR alpha and TCR beta cDNA libraries that carry sample barcodes and UMIs. Via MiXCR, TCRdb re-called the 5' RACE reads, giving one row per CDR3 protein. The profile shows about 500,000 distinct CDR3 sequences, about a fifth of them singletons. A few counts support this clonotype. This TCR derives from an adult woman who had mild COVID-19 (a few samples of this study predate the infection). Cell type and time point are not known. Sequencing was done on a sample of PBMCs or a T cell subset sorted from them (not recorded which).

DNA of the CDR3: TGCAGTGCTAGATCGCGCCCGGGACTAGCAATGGGGGATGAGCAGTTCTTC. It encodes CSARSRPGLAMGDEQFF. The chain joins TRBV20-1 to TRBJ2-1; 9 nucleotides match TRBD2. With V trimmed by 2 bases and J by 8 bases, 16 bases remained unmatched. Per germline, CDR1 DFQATT and CDR2 SNEGSKA (reference sequence). CDR3 length: 17 residues.